The T cell receptor beta chain described here comes from a study of post-analysis software for immune sequencing data. In regard to this clonotype: Its specificity is not known.

Study outcomes and limitations: In multiple sclerosis, normalized Chao1 diversity was significantly below that of controls. Elevated frequency relative to controls characterized several TRBV segments in patients, TRBV5-6, TRBV5-1 and TRBV20-1 among them.

Libraries were made from TCR beta cDNA, and they carried unique molecular identifiers. TCRdb reprocessed the PCR reads with MiXCR, giving one entry per CDR3 protein. The sample carries hundreds of thousands of distinct CDR3 sequences, roughly 47% recorded once. Germline V gene sequence: CDR1 SGHTA, CDR2 FQGNSA. The CDR3 totals 14 residues. V was pared by 10 bases and J by 4 bases, with 16 bases between. The clonotype originates from a girl between 10 and 17 years old with multiple sclerosis. This chain links TRBV7-2 with TRBJ2-2; the D is unclear. The sample consisted of blood. In nucleotides, the CDR3 is TGTGCCATCCGAAAAGAGACTCCCACCGGGGAGCTGTTTTTT. Its protein is CAIRKETPTGELFF.